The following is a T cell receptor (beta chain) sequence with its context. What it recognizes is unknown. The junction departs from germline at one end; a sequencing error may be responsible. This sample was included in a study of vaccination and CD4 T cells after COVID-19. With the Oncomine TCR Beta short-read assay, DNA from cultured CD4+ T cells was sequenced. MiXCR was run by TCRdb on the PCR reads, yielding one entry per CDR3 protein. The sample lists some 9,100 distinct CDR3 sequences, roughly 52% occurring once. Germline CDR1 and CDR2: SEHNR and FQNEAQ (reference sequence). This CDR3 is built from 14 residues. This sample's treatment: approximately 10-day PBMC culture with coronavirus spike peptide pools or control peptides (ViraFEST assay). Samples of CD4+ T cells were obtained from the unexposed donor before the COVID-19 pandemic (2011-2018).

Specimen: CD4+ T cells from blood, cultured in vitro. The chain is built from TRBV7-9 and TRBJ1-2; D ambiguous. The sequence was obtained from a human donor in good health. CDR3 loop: CASSKEALGYGCTF. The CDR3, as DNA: TGTGCCAGCAGCAAAGAGGCCCTTGGCTATGGCTGCACCTTC. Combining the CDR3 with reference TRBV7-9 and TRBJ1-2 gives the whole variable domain DTGVSQNPRHKITKRGQNVTFRCDPISEHNRLYWYRQTLGQGPEFLTYFQNEAQLEKSRLLSDRFSAERPKGSFSTLEIQRTEQGDSAMYLCASSKEALGYGCTFGSGTRLTVV.